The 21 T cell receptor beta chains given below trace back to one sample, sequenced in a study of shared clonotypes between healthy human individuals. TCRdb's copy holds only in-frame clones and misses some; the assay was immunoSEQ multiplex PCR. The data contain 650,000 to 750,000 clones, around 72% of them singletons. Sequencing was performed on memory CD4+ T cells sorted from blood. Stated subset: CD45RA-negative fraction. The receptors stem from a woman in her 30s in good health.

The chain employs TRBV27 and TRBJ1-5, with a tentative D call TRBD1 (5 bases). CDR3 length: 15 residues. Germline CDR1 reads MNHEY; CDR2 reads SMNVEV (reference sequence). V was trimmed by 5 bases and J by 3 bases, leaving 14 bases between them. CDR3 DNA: TGTGCCAGCAGTCGGGGCAGTATGATCAATCAGCCCCAGCATTTT. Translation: CASSRGSMINQPQHF.

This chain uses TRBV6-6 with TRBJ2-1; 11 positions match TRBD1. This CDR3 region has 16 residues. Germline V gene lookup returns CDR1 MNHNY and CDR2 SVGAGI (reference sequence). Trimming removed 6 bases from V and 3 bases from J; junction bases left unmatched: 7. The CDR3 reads CASSPLGTGGYNEQFF. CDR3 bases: TGTGCCAGCAGCCCACTGGGGACAGGGGGCTACAATGAGCAGTTCTTC.

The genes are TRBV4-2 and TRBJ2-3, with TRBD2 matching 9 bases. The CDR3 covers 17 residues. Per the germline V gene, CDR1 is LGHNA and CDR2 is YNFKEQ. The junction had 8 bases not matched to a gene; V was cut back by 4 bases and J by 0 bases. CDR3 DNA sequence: TGTGCCAGCAGCCGAACAACGACTAGCGGTAGCACAGATACGCAGTATTTT. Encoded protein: CASSRTTTSGSTDTQYF.

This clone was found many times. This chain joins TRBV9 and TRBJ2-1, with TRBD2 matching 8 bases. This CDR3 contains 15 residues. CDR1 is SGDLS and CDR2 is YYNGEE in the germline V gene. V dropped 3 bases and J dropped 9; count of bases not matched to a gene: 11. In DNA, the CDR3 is TGTGCCAGCAGCGAAATGGGACTAGTAGGCGGTGAGCAGTTCTTC. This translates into CASSEMGLVGGEQFF.

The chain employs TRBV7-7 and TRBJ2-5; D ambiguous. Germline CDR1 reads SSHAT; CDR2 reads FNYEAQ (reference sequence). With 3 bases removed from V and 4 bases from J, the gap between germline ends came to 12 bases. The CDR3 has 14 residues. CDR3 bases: TGTGCCAGCAGCTTGGCTGGGGTGGGAGAGACCCAGTACTTC. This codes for CASSLAGVGETQYF.

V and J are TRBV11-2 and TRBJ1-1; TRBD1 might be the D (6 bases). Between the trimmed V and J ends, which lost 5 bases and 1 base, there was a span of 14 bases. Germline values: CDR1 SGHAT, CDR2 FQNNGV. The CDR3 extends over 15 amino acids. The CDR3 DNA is TGTGCCAGCAGCGTCTCAACAGGGAGGAACACTGAAGCTTTCTTT. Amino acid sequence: CASSVSTGRNTEAFF.

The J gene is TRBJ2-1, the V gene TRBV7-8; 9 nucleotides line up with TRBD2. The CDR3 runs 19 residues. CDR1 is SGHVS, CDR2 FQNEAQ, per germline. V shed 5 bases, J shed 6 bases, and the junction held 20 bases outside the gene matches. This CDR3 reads CASSPSTGLARLLGNEQFF. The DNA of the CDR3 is TGTGCCAGCAGCCCAAGTACGGGACTAGCCAGACTTCTTGGCAATGAGCAGTTCTTC. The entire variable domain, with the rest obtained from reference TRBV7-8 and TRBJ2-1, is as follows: GAGVSQSPRYKVAKRGQDVALRCDPISGHVSLFWYQQALGQGPEFLTYFQNEAQLDKSGLPSDRFFAERPEGSVSTLKIQRTQQEDSAVYLCASSPSTGLARLLGNEQFFGPGTRLTVL.

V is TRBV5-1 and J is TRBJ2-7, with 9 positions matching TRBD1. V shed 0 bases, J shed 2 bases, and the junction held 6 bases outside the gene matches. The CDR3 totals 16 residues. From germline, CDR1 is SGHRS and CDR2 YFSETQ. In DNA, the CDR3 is TGCGCCAGCAGCTTGGGCGCCGGGACAGGGACCTACGAGCAGTACTTC. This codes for CASSLGAGTGTYEQYF.

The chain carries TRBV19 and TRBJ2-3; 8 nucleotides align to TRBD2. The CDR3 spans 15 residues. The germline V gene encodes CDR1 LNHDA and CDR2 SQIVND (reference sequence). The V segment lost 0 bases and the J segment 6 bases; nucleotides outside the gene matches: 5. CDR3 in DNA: TGTGCCAGTAGTATAGAGGCAGCGGGGGCCGATACGCAGTATTTT. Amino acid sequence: CASSIEAAGADTQYF.

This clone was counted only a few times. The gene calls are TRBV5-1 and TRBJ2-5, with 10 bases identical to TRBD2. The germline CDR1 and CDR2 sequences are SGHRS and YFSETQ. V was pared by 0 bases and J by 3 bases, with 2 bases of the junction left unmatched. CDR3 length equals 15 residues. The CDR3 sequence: CASSLVLAGEETQYF. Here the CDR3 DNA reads TGCGCCAGCAGCTTGGTCCTAGCGGGAGAAGAGACCCAGTACTTC. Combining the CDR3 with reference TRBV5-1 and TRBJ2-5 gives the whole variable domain KAGVTQTPRYLIKTRGQQVTLSCSPISGHRSVSWYQQTPGQGLQFLFEYFSETQRNKGNFPGRFSGRQFSNSRSEMNVSTLELGDSALYLCASSLVLAGEETQYFGPGTRLLVL.

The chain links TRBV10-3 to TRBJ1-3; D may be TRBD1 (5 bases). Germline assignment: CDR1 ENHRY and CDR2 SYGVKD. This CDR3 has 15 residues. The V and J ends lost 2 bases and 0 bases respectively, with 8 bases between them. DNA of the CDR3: TGTGCCATCAGTGAGACAGGAAACTCTGGAAACACCATATATTTT. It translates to CAISETGNSGNTIYF.

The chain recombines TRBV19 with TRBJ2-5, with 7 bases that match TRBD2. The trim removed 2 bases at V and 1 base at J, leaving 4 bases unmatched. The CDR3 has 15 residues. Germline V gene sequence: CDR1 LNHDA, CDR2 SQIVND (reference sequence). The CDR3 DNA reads TGTGCCAGTAGTATATATAGCGGGTCCCAAGAGACCCAGTACTTC. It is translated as CASSIYSGSQETQYF.

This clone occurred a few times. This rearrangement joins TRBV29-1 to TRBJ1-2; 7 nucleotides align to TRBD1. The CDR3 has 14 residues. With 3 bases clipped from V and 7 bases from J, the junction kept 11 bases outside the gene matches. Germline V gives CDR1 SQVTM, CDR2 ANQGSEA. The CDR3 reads CSVDGGQFRFGYTF. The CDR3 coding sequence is TGCAGCGTTGATGGGGGACAGTTTCGTTTTGGCTACACCTTC.

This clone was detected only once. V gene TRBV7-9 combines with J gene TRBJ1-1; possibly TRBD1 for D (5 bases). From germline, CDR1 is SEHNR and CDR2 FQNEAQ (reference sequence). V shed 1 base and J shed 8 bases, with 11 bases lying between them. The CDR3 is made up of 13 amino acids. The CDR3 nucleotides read TGTGCCAGCAGCTTAGGGGGGTCGGCGGAAGCTTTCTTT. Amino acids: CASSLGGSAEAFF.

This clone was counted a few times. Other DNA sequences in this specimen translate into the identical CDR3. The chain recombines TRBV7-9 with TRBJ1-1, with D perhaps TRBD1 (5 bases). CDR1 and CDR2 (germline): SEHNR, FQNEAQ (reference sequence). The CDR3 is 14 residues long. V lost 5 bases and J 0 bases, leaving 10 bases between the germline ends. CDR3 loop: CASSRGALNTEAFF. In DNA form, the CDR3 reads TGTGCCAGCAGCCGAGGGGCGCTGAACACTGAAGCTTTCTTT.

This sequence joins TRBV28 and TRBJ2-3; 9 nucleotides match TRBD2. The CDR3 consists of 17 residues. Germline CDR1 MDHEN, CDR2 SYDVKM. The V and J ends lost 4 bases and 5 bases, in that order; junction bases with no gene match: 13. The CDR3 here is CASSSPSGMSDRDTQYF. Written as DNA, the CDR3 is TGTGCCAGCAGTTCCCCTAGCGGGATGAGTGATAGAGATACGCAGTATTTT. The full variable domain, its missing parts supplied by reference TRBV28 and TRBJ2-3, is DVKVTQSSRYLVKRTGEKVFLECVQDMDHENMFWYRQDPGLGLRLIYFSYDVKMKEKGDIPEGYSVSREKKERFSLILESASTNQTSMYLCASSSPSGMSDRDTQYFGPGTRLTVL.

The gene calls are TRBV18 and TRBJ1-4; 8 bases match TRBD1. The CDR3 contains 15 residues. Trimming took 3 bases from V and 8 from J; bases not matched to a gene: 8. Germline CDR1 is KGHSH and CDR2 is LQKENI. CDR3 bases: TGTGCCAGCTCACCCCGGACAGGGACGGGGGAAAAACTGTTTTTT. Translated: CASSPRTGTGEKLFF.

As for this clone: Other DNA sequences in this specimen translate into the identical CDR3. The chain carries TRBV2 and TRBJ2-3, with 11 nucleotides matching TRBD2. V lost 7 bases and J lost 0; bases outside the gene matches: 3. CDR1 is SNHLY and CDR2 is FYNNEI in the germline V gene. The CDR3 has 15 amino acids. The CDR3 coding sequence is TGTGCCAGCACACGACTAGCGGGAAGCACAGATACGCAGTATTTT. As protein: CASTRLAGSTDTQYF.

The CDR3 loop is CASSQEGLGTDTQYF. CDR3 DNA sequence: TGCGCCAGCAGCCAAGAAGGATTGGGGACAGATACGCAGTATTTT. The V and J genes are TRBV4-1 and TRBJ2-3; D is undetermined. Germline CDR1 and CDR2: MGHRA and YSYEKL. V was trimmed by 0 bases and J by 3 bases, leaving 10 bases between them. CDR3 length: 15 residues.

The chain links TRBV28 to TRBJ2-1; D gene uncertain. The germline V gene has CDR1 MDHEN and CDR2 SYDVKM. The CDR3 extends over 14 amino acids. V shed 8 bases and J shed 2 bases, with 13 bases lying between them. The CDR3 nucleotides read TGTGCCAGCGCGCAGGCGTGGGCCTACAATGAGCAGTTCTTC. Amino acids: CASAQAWAYNEQFF.

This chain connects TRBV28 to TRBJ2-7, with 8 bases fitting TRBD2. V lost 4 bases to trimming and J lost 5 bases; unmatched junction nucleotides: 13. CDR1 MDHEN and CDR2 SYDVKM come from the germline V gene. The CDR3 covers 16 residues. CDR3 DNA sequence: TGTGCCAGCAGTTCACACACTGGCGGGAGGAGGAACGAGCAGTACTTC. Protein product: CASSSHTGGRRNEQYF.